This T cell receptor beta chain originates from a study of OX40 agonist ivuxolimab in advanced cancers. Overall study context: Dosing consisted of intravenous ivuxolimab at 0.01 to 10 mg/kg every 2 weeks. Of the participants, around 39% had some prior anti-PD-1, anti-PD-L1 or anti-CTLA-4 therapy, which was allowed.

Losses at the gene ends were 6 bases for V and 4 bases for J; bases not matched to a gene: 7. The CDR3 spans 15 residues. In germline, CDR1 is MNHEY, CDR2 SVGAGI. Sequencing used immunoSEQ multiplex PCR; TCRdb keeps in-frame clones, though not all of them. The sample consists of tens of thousands of clones, 87% of them appearing once. This clonotype originated in an adult with an advanced solid tumor such as melanoma, head and neck, liver or kidney cancer. Sequences were derived from CD4+ or CD8+ T cells sorted from blood, sampled in a trial of the OX40 agonist ivuxolimab. This chain links TRBV6-5 with TRBJ1-4; 8 positions agree with TRBD1. In DNA, the CDR3 is TGTGCCAGCAGCCGATCGGACAGGGATAATGAAAAACTGTTTTTT. This encodes CASSRSDRDNEKLFF.